This T cell receptor (beta chain) was identified during a study of T cells in Graves' hyperthyroidism and ophthalmopathy. General study findings and limits: Most thyroid clonotypes expanded above 0.001 were also detected in blood. Model predictions of ophthalmopathy came a median 6.5 months before onset.

Trimming removed 4 bases at V and 7 bases at J, with 7 bases between. CDR3 length: 11 amino acids. The germline CDR1 and CDR2 sequences are MDHEN and SYDVKM. Diagnoses used clinical symptoms, serum thyroxine and TRAb, thyroid ultrasound and orbital computed tomography. TCR beta CDR3 region amplification was performed from RNA transcripts. The HTBI set primed first-round TCR CDR3 RT-PCR. Using its own MiXCR run on the multiplex PCR reads, TCRdb lists one record per CDR3 protein. The data show a few hundred thousand distinct CDR3 sequences, with roughly 18% seen just once and less than 45% held by the top ten. This clonotype has only a few counts. What it binds is unknown.

Source material: blood. The chain links TRBV28 to TRBJ1-2; D remains ambiguous. The TCR was taken from a middle-aged man with Graves' ophthalmopathy. Here the CDR3 DNA reads TGTGCCAGCAGTTCGGGCCGTGGCTACACCTTC. Amino acid sequence: CASSSGRGYTF.